These 5 T cell receptor beta chains were sequenced from one sample in a study of glioma-infiltrating T cells after dendritic cell vaccination. Time point defined: after dendritic cell vaccination, including at tumor progression/relapse. The data were produced by immunoSEQ multiplex PCR, yet TCRdb's version contains in-frame clones alone and is incomplete. The sample yields over 75,000 clones, approximately 78% seen once. The sequencing used blood, collected after dendritic cell vaccination. Receptors originate from a human donor with glioblastoma.

The V gene is TRBV6-1, the J gene TRBJ2-2; maybe TRBD1 (6 bases). This CDR3 is 16 amino acids long. Germline assignment: CDR1 MNHNS and CDR2 SASEGT. Trimming shortened V by 1 base and J by 6 bases, and 15 bases separated the two germline ends. The CDR3 bases are TGTGCCAGCAGTGAAGTGTTGTCAGGGGCAGCCGGGGAGCTGTTTTTT. This gives the protein CASSEVLSGAAGELFF.

The V gene is TRBV6-4, the J gene TRBJ2-1, with 9 bases identical to TRBD2. Germline CDR1 reads MRHNA; CDR2 reads SNTAGT. J was trimmed by 4 bases and V by 3 bases; bases with no gene match: 10. This CDR3 region has 17 residues. The DNA for the CDR3 is TGTGCCAGCAGTGAATCCATGGGGACTAGCCAATACAATGAGCAGTTCTTC. Its protein is CASSESMGTSQYNEQFF.

The chain employs TRBV9 and TRBJ1-1; D gene ambiguous. Trimming took off 3 bases at V and 5 bases at J, with 14 bases between the two ends. CDR1 is SGDLS, CDR2 YYNGEE, per germline. The CDR3 contains 14 residues. As DNA, the CDR3 is TGTGCCAGCAGCGGCCTGGCCCCGGGGACTGAAGCTTTCTTT. Its translation is CASSGLAPGTEAFF.

The gene calls are TRBV7-9 and TRBJ2-7; tentatively, D is TRBD1 (6 bases). Germline CDR1 and CDR2: SEHNR and FQNEAQ (reference sequence). This CDR3 has 13 residues. V shed 1 base and J shed 3 bases, with 7 bases lying between them. DNA for the CDR3: TGTGCCAGCAGCTTAGGACAGGTCTACGAGCAGTACTTC. The encoded protein is CASSLGQVYEQYF.

CDR3 sequence (DNA): TGCGCCAGCAGCCAGCCAGGGGGCGGCTCCTACAATGAGCAGTTCTTC. Translation gives CASSQPGGGSYNEQFF. The V gene is TRBV5-1, the J gene TRBJ2-1; the match to TRBD1 covers 8 bases. Germline trimming cut 4 bases from V and 0 bases from J; bases unmatched to any gene: 6. CDR3 length: 16 amino acids. CDR1 SGHRS and CDR2 YFSETQ come from the germline V gene.